This TCR beta chain was retrieved from a study of early T cells in non-severe SARS-CoV-2 infection. This CDR3 has 10 residues. Germline lookup yields CDR1 SGHVS and CDR2 FQNEAQ. V was clipped by 8 bases and J by 6 bases, with 7 bases between them. Study-level findings and limits: Matches to VDJdb favored anti-spike CD8 responses and missed private and CD4 specificities.

Unique molecular identifiers were affixed to single, distinct cDNA molecules. A single record per CDR3 protein comes from TCRdb applying MiXCR to the 5' RACE reads. This repertoire shows tens of thousands of distinct CDR3 sequences, about 12% found once; its top ten account for approximately 5%. About this clonotype itself: Its antigen is not identified.

Sequencing was done on a sample of whole blood. This TCR was sampled from an adult who was a healthcare worker with PCR-confirmed SARS-CoV-2 infection or an uninfected control (not recorded which). The rearrangement joins TRBV7-8 to TRBJ2-5; D is uncertain. In DNA form, the CDR3 reads TGTGCCAGCGGTGGGAAGACCCAGTACTTC. Translation: CASGGKTQYF.